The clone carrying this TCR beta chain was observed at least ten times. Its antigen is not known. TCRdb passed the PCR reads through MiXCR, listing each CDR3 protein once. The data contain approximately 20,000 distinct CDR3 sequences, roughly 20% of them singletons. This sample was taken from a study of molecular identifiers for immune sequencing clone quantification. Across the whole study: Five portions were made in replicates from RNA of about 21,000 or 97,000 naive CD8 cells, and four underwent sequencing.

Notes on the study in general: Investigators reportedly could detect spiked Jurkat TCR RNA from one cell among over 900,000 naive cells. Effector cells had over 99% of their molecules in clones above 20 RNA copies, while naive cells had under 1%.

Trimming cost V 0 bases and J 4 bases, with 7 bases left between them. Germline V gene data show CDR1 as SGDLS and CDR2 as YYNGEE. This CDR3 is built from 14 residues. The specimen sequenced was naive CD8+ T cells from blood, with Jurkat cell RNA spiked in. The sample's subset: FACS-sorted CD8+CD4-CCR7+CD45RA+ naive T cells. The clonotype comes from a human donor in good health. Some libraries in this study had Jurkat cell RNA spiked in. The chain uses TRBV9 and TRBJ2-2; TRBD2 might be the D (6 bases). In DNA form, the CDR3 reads TGTGCCAGCAGCGTAGTCGGGGGCACCGGGGAGCTGTTTTTT. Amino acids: CASSVVGGTGELFF.